These 3 T cell receptor beta chains were sequenced from one sample in a study of T cell changes during pregnancy in multiple sclerosis (dated by TCRdb to the late 2010s). The method behind the library was the immunoSEQ multiplex PCR assay. This immuneACCESS table, as held by TCRdb, lists in-frame sequences with V and J called but not all clones. Of the missing ones, under half trace to an unresolved V gene in checked studies; the others have no known cause. This sample gives approximately 63,000 clones in total; almost 95% of them show up just once. Of the sample, 1.5% to 2.5% is held by the ten largest clones. Here the sequenced sample was peripheral blood, taken in the third trimester of pregnancy. The receptors originated from a female donor in good health, enrolled as a control in a pregnancy study.

This clone was counted once. The chain uses TRBV6-5 and TRBJ2-7, with D possibly being TRBD2 (5 bases). There are 13 residues in the CDR3. Germline values: CDR1 MNHEY, CDR2 SVGAGI. The ends were cut back, 6 bases at V and 2 bases at J, with 11 bases in the middle. CDR3 sequence: CASSLTRTYEQYF. The DNA for the CDR3 is TGTGCCAGCAGCCTCACTAGGACCTACGAGCAGTACTTC.

V usage is TRBV2 and J usage is TRBJ1-5; D might be TRBD1 (6 bases). The CDR3 has 15 amino acids. V was shortened by 3 bases and J by 3 bases, with 12 bases between the two germline ends. In germline, CDR1 is SNHLY, CDR2 FYNNEI. The CDR3 protein is CASSDHRANNQPQHF. The DNA of the CDR3 is TGTGCCAGCAGTGATCACAGGGCTAACAATCAGCCCCAGCATTTT.

V is TRBV5-1 and J is TRBJ2-1, with D perhaps TRBD1 (6 bases). Trimming pared 0 bases from V and 8 bases from J, leaving 15 bases between. This CDR3 has 15 residues. CDR1 and CDR2 (germline): SGHRS, YFSETQ. The DNA for the CDR3 is TGCGCCAGCAGCTTGGCACCCAGACCAGGGGATGAGCAGTTCTTC. It encodes CASSLAPRPGDEQFF.